The 22 T cell receptor beta chains listed next were all sequenced from one sample in a study of OX40 agonist ivuxolimab in advanced cancers. Sequenced by immunoSEQ multiplex PCR; TCRdb stores in-frame clones only, minus some. The table lists 37,000 or so clones, roughly 82% of them singletons. Sequenced material: CD4+ or CD8+ T cells sorted from blood, taken in a trial of the OX40 agonist ivuxolimab. The receptors originated from an adult with an advanced solid tumor such as melanoma, head and neck, liver or kidney cancer.

This clone was recorded once. This sequence joins TRBV6-5 and TRBJ2-3; D might be TRBD1 (5 bases). The CDR3 has 13 amino acids. V was pared by 5 bases and J by 9 bases, with 15 bases between. Germline V gene lookup returns CDR1 MNHEY and CDR2 SVGAGI. In nucleotides, the CDR3 is TGTGCCAGCAGTCTTAAGACAGCCGGGACGCAGTATTTT. Protein sequence: CASSLKTAGTQYF.

The chain recombines TRBV5-1 with TRBJ2-3; 11 bases align to TRBD2. The CDR3 is 17 amino acids. Germline CDR1 SGHRS, CDR2 YFSETQ. J was trimmed by 6 bases and V by 3 bases; bases with no gene match: 12. This chain's CDR3 is CASSYGISGRALDTQYF. CDR3 coding DNA: TGCGCCAGCAGCTACGGAATTAGCGGGAGGGCCCTGGATACGCAGTATTTT.

This clone was seen only a few times. The V and J genes are TRBV2 and TRBJ1-2; D possibly corresponds to TRBD1 (5 bases). Germline CDR1 reads SNHLY; CDR2 reads FYNNEI. With 5 bases removed from V and 6 bases from J, the gap between germline ends came to 13 bases. The CDR3 sequence is 13 residues long. Written as DNA, the CDR3 is TGTGCCAGCAGTCTACGGGGGAGCGATGGCTACACCTTC. This encodes CASSLRGSDGYTF.

This clone was observed a single time. CDR3 protein: CATSRDHQETQYF. The CDR3 region has the DNA TGTGCCACCAGCAGAGACCATCAAGAGACCCAGTACTTC. The chain couples TRBV15 to TRBJ2-5; D not certain. The CDR3 length is 13 residues. CDR1 and CDR2 (germline): LNHNV, YYDKDF (reference sequence). V dropped 0 bases and J dropped 2 bases, with 4 bases sitting between them.

The chain employs TRBV6-6 and TRBJ2-5, with a possible D match to TRBD2 (5 bases). The CDR3 runs to 16 residues. Trimming stripped 0 bases from V and 4 bases from J, with 15 bases between. Germline lookup yields CDR1 MNHNY and CDR2 SVGAGI (reference sequence). Here the CDR3 reads CASSYSISRGGETQYF. The CDR3, as DNA: TGTGCCAGCAGTTACTCGATATCCCGAGGAGGAGAGACCCAGTACTTC.

V gene TRBV7-2 combines with J gene TRBJ2-7, with TRBD2 identical over 14 bases. CDR1 is SGHTA, CDR2 FQGNSA, per germline. The CDR3 has 15 amino acids. Trimming removed 5 bases from V and 9 bases from J; junction bases left unmatched: 9. The CDR3 nucleotides are TGTGCCAGCAGCCCACCTGGGACTAGCGGGAGCTTGCAGTACTTC. Translation gives CASSPPGTSGSLQYF. The complete variable domain, with remaining parts taken from reference TRBV7-2 and TRBJ2-7, reads GAGVSQSPSNKVTEKGKDVELRCDPISGHTALYWYRQSLGQGLEFLIYFQGNSAPDKSGLPSDRFSAERTGGSVSTLTIQRTQQEDSAVYLCASSPPGTSGSLQYFGPGTRLTVT.

V and J are TRBV30 and TRBJ1-1; a possible D gene is TRBD1 (6 bases). The CDR3 contains 15 residues. Germline-derived CDR1 and CDR2 are GTSNPN and SVGIG (reference sequence). Trimming took 3 bases from V and 3 from J, leaving 17 bases between them. The DNA of the CDR3 is TGTGCCTGGAGGACAGGCGGATTGAGTTACACTGAAGCTTTCTTT. Protein sequence: CAWRTGGLSYTEAFF.

This rearrangement joins TRBV7-9 to TRBJ2-5; D call uncertain. The germline CDR1 and CDR2 sequences are SEHNR and FQNEAQ (reference sequence). The CDR3 is 13 amino acids. V lost 1 base, J lost 4 bases, and 7 bases lay in between. The CDR3 loop reads CASSLVPAETQYF. CDR3 coding DNA: TGTGCCAGCAGCTTAGTCCCAGCAGAGACCCAGTACTTC.

This clone came up once. The V and J genes are TRBV27 and TRBJ1-5, with TRBD1 identical over 10 bases. The CDR3 contains 16 residues. The germline gives CDR1 MNHEY, CDR2 SMNVEV (reference sequence). With V trimmed by 5 bases and J by 1 base, 5 bases remained unmatched. This chain's CDR3 is CASSGQGVGSNQPQHF. The CDR3 DNA reads TGTGCCAGCAGTGGACAGGGGGTAGGGAGCAATCAGCCCCAGCATTTT.

The rearrangement uses TRBV6-5 and TRBJ1-3; D is uncertain. V was cut by 6 bases and J by 4 bases, with 16 bases left in between. This CDR3 spans 15 amino acids. CDR1 is MNHEY, CDR2 SVGAGI, per germline. This CDR3 reads CASRRERVSGNTIYF. The DNA for the CDR3 is TGTGCCAGCAGGCGCGAGAGGGTTTCAGGAAACACCATATATTTT.

The genes are TRBV5-4 and TRBJ2-7, with 9 bases identical to TRBD1. V lost 5 bases and J lost 4; bases outside the gene matches: 7. The germline gives CDR1 SGHNT, CDR2 YYREEE (reference sequence). This CDR3 has 14 amino acids. The CDR3 sequence: CASSWDRASYEQYF. As DNA, the CDR3 is TGTGCCAGCAGTTGGGACAGGGCGTCGTACGAGCAGTACTTC.

The genes are TRBV6-1 and TRBJ2-5; perhaps D is TRBD1 or TRBD2 (5 bases each). Trimming took 5 bases from V and 5 from J, leaving 15 bases between them. The CDR3 covers 14 residues. Germline CDR1 is MNHNS and CDR2 is SASEGT. CDR3 sequence (DNA): TGTGCCAGCAGTCCGAGGGGATGGCGGGAGACCCAGTACTTC. Residues: CASSPRGWRETQYF.

The chain joins TRBV7-2 to TRBJ1-2; D is unresolved. The ends were cut back, 4 bases at V and 1 base at J, with 16 bases in the middle. The CDR3 is made up of 16 amino acids. Germline V gives CDR1 SGHTA, CDR2 FQGNSA. CDR3 DNA sequence: TGTGCCAGCAGCTCTAGCTTATTCAGTATTAACTATGGCTACACCTTC. Amino acids: CASSSSLFSINYGYTF.

The chain employs TRBV5-4 and TRBJ2-3; 10 nucleotides line up with TRBD2. Germline loops: CDR1 SGHNT, CDR2 YYREEE (reference sequence). This CDR3 has 18 amino acids. The V segment lost 4 bases and the J segment 2 bases; nucleotides outside the gene matches: 13. This CDR3 is CASSQALGGTSVTDTQYF. Here the CDR3 DNA reads TGTGCCAGCAGCCAAGCCCTAGGAGGGACTAGCGTCACAGATACGCAGTATTTT. Full variable domain (outside the CDR3, taken from reference TRBV5-4 and TRBJ2-3): ETGVTQSPTHLIKTRGQQVTLRCSSQSGHNTVSWYQQALGQGPQFIFQYYREEENGRGNFPPRFSGLQFPNYSSELNVNALELDDSALYLCASSQALGGTSVTDTQYFGPGTRLTVL.

The chain has TRBV10-2 and TRBJ2-1; weak D call: TRBD1 (5 bases). The CDR3 contains 14 residues. The V gene lost 3 bases and the J gene lost 6 bases, with 12 bases spanning the gap. Germline V gene lookup returns CDR1 WSHSY and CDR2 SAAADI. Written as DNA, the CDR3 is TGCGCCAGCAGTGACCAGGGTCTCCGCAATGAGCAGTTCTTC. Its translation: CASSDQGLRNEQFF.

The chain carries TRBV5-5 and TRBJ1-5; D gene uncertain. Trimming cost V 2 bases and J 4 bases, with 7 bases left between them. CDR1 is SGHKS and CDR2 is YYEKEE in the germline V gene (reference sequence). There are 13 residues in the CDR3. CDR3 loop: CASSLISNQPQHF. For the CDR3, the DNA is TGTGCCAGCAGCTTAATCAGTAATCAGCCCCAGCATTTT.

This chain links TRBV6-5 with TRBJ2-7; D is perhaps TRBD2 (7 bases). This CDR3 comprises 15 residues. Trimming took off 6 bases at V and 2 bases at J, with 17 bases between the two ends. In germline, CDR1 is MNHEY, CDR2 SVGAGI. CDR3 sequence (DNA): TGTGCCAGCAGCCTGGGGGGGCAGGGCGCCTACGAGCAGTACTTC. Amino acid sequence: CASSLGGQGAYEQYF.

This clone was observed once. V usage is TRBV6-1 and J usage is TRBJ2-3; possibly TRBD2 for D (7 bases). Germline V gene data show CDR1 as MNHNS and CDR2 as SASEGT. The CDR3 loop spans 15 amino acids. V lost 4 bases, J lost 7 bases, and 18 bases lay in between. This CDR3 reads CASSVEGGLSYTQYF. DNA of the CDR3: TGTGCCAGCAGTGTGGAGGGGGGGTTAAGTTATACGCAGTATTTT.

The chain recombines TRBV9 with TRBJ2-5; 9 bases line up with TRBD2. V lost 0 bases to trimming and J lost 5 bases; unmatched junction nucleotides: 8. The length of the CDR3 is 16 residues. Germline V lookup: CDR1 SGDLS, CDR2 YYNGEE. For the CDR3, the DNA is TGTGCCAGCAGCGTAGCGGGCGGGAGGGCCGGGGAGACCCAGTACTTC. Translated, it gives CASSVAGGRAGETQYF.

CDR3 bases: TGTGCCAGCAGCGTAGGTCCGGGACCCAGGGACGGCGGGAGCTCCTACAATGAGCAGTTCTTC. It encodes CASSVGPGPRDGGSSYNEQFF. The chain recombines TRBV9 with TRBJ2-1, with 7 nucleotides matching TRBD2. V was pared by 0 bases and J by 0 bases, with 18 bases of the junction left unmatched. Per germline, CDR1 SGDLS and CDR2 YYNGEE. CDR3 length: 21 residues. Full variable domain (rest looked up from reference TRBV9 and TRBJ2-1): DSGVTQTPKHLITATGQRVTLRCSPRSGDLSVYWYQQSLDQGLQFLIQYYNGEERAKGNILERFSAQQFPDLHSELNLSSLELGDSALYFCASSVGPGPRDGGSSYNEQFFGPGTRLTVL.

The rearrangement uses TRBV7-6 and TRBJ2-5; 8 bases map to TRBD1. In germline, CDR1 is SGHVS, CDR2 FNYEAQ. Trimming removed 7 bases from V and 5 bases from J; junction bases left unmatched: 12. This CDR3 region has 15 residues. The CDR3: CASIRTGSGQETQYF. In DNA form, the CDR3 reads TGTGCCAGCATTAGGACAGGGTCTGGGCAGGAGACCCAGTACTTC.

The CDR3 DNA sequence: TGTGCCAGCAGTCCTAGCGGGAGTTTCCGAAATGAGCAGTTCTTC. Residues: CASSPSGSFRNEQFF. V gene TRBV6-1 combines with J gene TRBJ2-1, with 10 bases that match TRBD2. Germline-derived CDR1 and CDR2 are MNHNS and SASEGT. The CDR3 has 15 residues. The J segment lost 7 bases and the V segment lost 5 bases, leaving 8 bases of the junction unmatched.